A selection of T cell receptor beta chains follows, all from one sample in a study of post-analysis software for immune sequencing data. MiXCR was run by TCRdb on the PCR reads, yielding one entry per CDR3 protein. Among 600,000 to 700,000 distinct CDR3 sequences listed, approximately 60% were seen once. Input material: blood. The source of these receptors is a girl aged 2 to 9 with multiple sclerosis. Both conserved end residues are part of each CDR3. A D gene is named only where the DNA matches it firmly. Clone size, where shown, is once, few, many, or a class for clones that have expanded.

>NA|NA|TRBV28|TRBJ2-1
CASPLKAHNEQFF
TGTGCCAGCCCTCTGAAGGCCCACAATGAGCAGTTCTTC
>many|TRBD2|TRBV5-1|TRBJ2-5
CASERGDQETQYF
TGCGCCAGCGAACGGGGGGACCAAGAGACCCAGTACTTC
>NA|TRBD1|TRBV5-1|TRBJ2-3
CASSFTGQGGDTQYF
TGCGCCAGCAGCTTTACCGGACAGGGTGGAGATACGCAGTATTTT
>NA|NA|TRBV7-2|TRBJ1-3
CASSLGEGNTIYF
TGTGCCAGCAGCTTAGGAGAGGGAAACACCATATATTTT
>NA|NA|TRBV3-1|TRBJ2-3
CASSQMIISTDTQYF
TGTGCCAGCAGCCAAATGATAATCAGCACAGATACGCAGTATTTT
>NA|NA|TRBV4-3|TRBJ1-1
CASSQEMNTEAFF
TGCGCCAGCAGCCAAGAGATGAACACTGAAGCTTTCTTT
>NA|NA|TRBV29-1|TRBJ2-5
CSVRGEESETQYF
TGCAGCGTCAGGGGAGAAGAGTCAGAGACCCAGTACTTC
>NA|NA|TRBV20-1|TRBJ2-1
CSARASSASYNEQFF
TGCAGTGCTAGAGCGTCGTCCGCCTCCTACAATGAGCAGTTCTTC
>NA|NA|TRBV19|TRBJ2-7
CASSIRLSYEQYF
TGTGCCAGTAGTATCCGCCTTTCCTACGAGCAGTACTTC
>NA|TRBD2|TRBV2|TRBJ2-4
CASSVREGNIQYF
TGTGCCAGCAGTGTACGGGAGGGGAACATTCAGTACTTC
>NA|NA|TRBV11-2|TRBJ2-6
CASSAGAGSGANVLTF
TGTGCCAGCAGCGCGGGGGCGGGCTCTGGGGCCAACGTCCTGACTTTC
>NA|TRBD1|TRBV7-9|TRBJ2-5
CASSSNGQGTIQETQYF
TGTGCCAGCAGCTCAAATGGACAGGGCACTATCCAAGAGACCCAGTACTTC
>few|TRBD2|TRBV29-1|TRBJ2-1
CSVEVWRLAGVPNEQFF
TGCAGCGTTGAAGTCTGGAGGCTAGCGGGGGTCCCCAATGAGCAGTTCTTC
>NA|TRBD2|TRBV5-1|TRBJ2-7
CASSPGAGVDEQYF
TGCGCCAGCAGCCCCGGGGCGGGAGTAGACGAGCAGTACTTC
>NA|TRBD1|TRBV15|TRBJ2-7
CATSNRDRVYEQYF
TGTGCCACCAGCAACCGGGACAGGGTCTACGAGCAGTACTTC
>few|NA|TRBV12-3/TRBV12-4|TRBJ2-5
CASSSGEKTQYF
TGTGCCAGCAGTTCCGGGGAAAAGACCCAGTACTTC
>NA|NA|TRBV6-5|TRBJ1-2
CASSLRVMGGYTF
TGTGCCAGCAGTCTCAGGGTCATGGGGGGCTACACCTTC
>NA|NA|TRBV6-6|TRBJ2-1
CASSYRMSDSSYNEQFF
TGTGCCAGCAGTTACCGGATGAGTGACAGCTCCTACAATGAGCAGTTCTTC
>NA|NA|TRBV27|TRBJ1-1
CASSLATGTTEAFF
TGTGCCAGCAGTTTAGCCACAGGGACCACTGAAGCTTTCTTT
>NA|TRBD2|TRBV6-1|TRBJ2-1
CASSEKAGRNYNEQFF
TGTGCCAGCAGTGAAAAAGCGGGAAGGAACTACAATGAGCAGTTCTTC
>few|NA|TRBV15|TRBJ1-4
CATSIMNEKLFF
TGTGCCACCAGCATTATGAATGAAAAACTGTTTTTT
>NA|TRBD1|TRBV5-1|TRBJ2-7
CASSSSSGTGISYEQYF
TGCGCCAGCAGCTCTAGCTCGGGGACAGGGATATCCTACGAGCAGTACTTC
>NA|TRBD1|TRBV6-5|TRBJ2-7
CASSYGTGGHYEQYF
TGTGCCAGCAGTTACGGGACAGGGGGCCACTACGAGCAGTACTTC
>once|NA|TRBV20-1|TRBJ2-3
CSARGPGFSGGTDTQYF
TGCAGTGCTAGGGGCCCGGGCTTCAGTGGGGGCACAGATACGCAGTATTTT
>few|TRBD2|TRBV7-9|TRBJ2-7
CASSSAWDYRSTYEQYF
TGTGCCAGCAGCTCGGCGTGGGACTATCGTTCCACCTACGAGCAGTACTTC
>once|TRBD1|TRBV5-4|TRBJ2-7
CASSLPGQGYYNEQYF
TGTGCCAGCAGCTTGCCGGGACAGGGATACTACAATGAGCAGTACTTC
>NA|NA|TRBV5-1|TRBJ1-1
CASSSGTEGEAFF
TGCGCCAGCAGCTCCGGGACGGAGGGGGAAGCTTTCTTT
>few|TRBD1|TRBV12-3/TRBV12-4|TRBJ2-7
CASSDRGIGHEQYF
TGTGCCAGCAGCGACAGGGGAATAGGTCACGAGCAGTACTTC
>NA|NA|TRBV6-2/TRBV6-3|TRBJ1-5
CASRIDGNQPQHF
TGTGCCAGCAGGATCGACGGGAATCAGCCCCAGCATTTT
>NA|TRBD1|TRBV5-1|TRBJ2-3
CASSVTGESSTDTQYF
TGCGCCAGCAGCGTGACAGGGGAATCGAGCACAGATACGCAGTATTTT
>NA|TRBD2|TRBV5-1|TRBJ2-1
CASSVWTSGGDNEQFF
TGCGCCAGCAGCGTTTGGACTAGCGGGGGGGACAATGAGCAGTTCTTC
>NA|NA|TRBV20-1|TRBJ1-6
CSARANLGSPLHF
TGCAGTGCTAGAGCAAACCTTGGTTCACCCCTCCACTTT
>NA|TRBD2|TRBV12-3/TRBV12-4|TRBJ2-7
CASSWGGPSGMSYEQYF
TGTGCCAGCAGTTGGGGAGGGCCTAGCGGTATGTCTTACGAGCAGTACTTC
>NA|NA|TRBV20-1|TRBJ1-5
CSASLGDQPQHF
TGCAGTGCTAGCCTCGGTGATCAGCCCCAGCATTTT
>NA|NA|TRBV10-2|TRBJ2-5
CASSEDEGWVRETQYF
TGCGCCAGCAGTGAGGACGAGGGGTGGGTACGGGAGACCCAGTACTTC